The rows below give T cell receptor beta chains drawn from one sample of a study of T-cell reconstitution after alpha-beta-depleted transplantation in children. TCRdb ran MiXCR on the PCR reads and lists one entry per CDR3 protein. The data contain 500,000 to 650,000 distinct CDR3 sequences, about an eighth of them singletons. The sequencing used PBMCs, mostly from graft donor cells, collected 360 days after TCRalphabeta/CD19-depleted stem cell transplant. These receptors originate from a male patient between 10 and 17 years old who had a stem cell transplant for acute myeloid leukemia, so the T cells may come from the graft donor. The CDR3 runs from the conserved cysteine through the conserved F or W. D genes are given only for firm matches. A row's size may be missing; if present it is once, few, many or a size class.

J | V | size | D | DNA | CDR3
TRBJ2-1 | TRBV13 | many | TRBD2 | TGTGCCAGCAGCGGGACTTTAGCGGGAATCTACAATGAGCAGTTCTTC | CASSGTLAGIYNEQFF
TRBJ1-6 | TRBV7-8 | . | . | TGTGCCAGCAGCCCAAAGGCGTGGACACCAACATTCCGTGCACCCCTCCACTTT | CASSPKAWTPTFRAPLHF
TRBJ2-1 | TRBV18 | . | . | TGTGCCAGCTCACCATTAATAAGCGGTCCTTACAATGAGCAGTTCTTC | CASSPLISGPYNEQFF
TRBJ2-1 | TRBV7-3 | few | . | TGTGCCAGCAGCTTAACGGGTCAAGAGGGTGAGCAGTTCTTC | CASSLTGQEGEQFF
TRBJ2-7 | TRBV20-1 | . | TRBD2 | TGCAGTGCTAGAGATCCCAAGCGGGGGTACGAGCAGTACTTC | CSARDPKRGYEQYF
TRBJ2-7 | TRBV6-5 | . | . | TGTGCCAGCAGTTACTTTCAGGCTGCCTACGAGCAGTACTTC | CASSYFQAAYEQYF
TRBJ2-3 | TRBV14 | many | . | TGTGCCAGCAGCCAAGTAGGAGGTTCCAACACAGATACGCAGTATTTT | CASSQVGGSNTDTQYF
TRBJ2-1 | TRBV29-1 | . | . | TGCAGCGTTGGATTCGGAGGAGGGTCCTACAATGAGCAGTTCTTC | CSVGFGGGSYNEQFF
TRBJ2-1 | TRBV5-1 | . | TRBD2 | TGCGCCAGCAGCCCGGGACTAGCGGGAGGGCTGAGGAATGAGCAGTTCTTC | CASSPGLAGGLRNEQFF
TRBJ2-6 | TRBV4-3 | . | . | TGCGCCAGCAGCCAAGTTCCGACAGTTTCTGGGGCCAACGTCCTGACTTTC | CASSQVPTVSGANVLTF
TRBJ2-1 | TRBV20-1 | . | . | TGCAGTGCTAGAGGGAAGGGCAGCTCCTACAATGAGCAGTTCTTC | CSARGKGSSYNEQFF
TRBJ1-5 | TRBV6-5 | few | . | TGTGCCAGCAGTTACTCCGGCCAGGGAGGTTACAATCAGCCCCAGCATTTT | CASSYSGQGGYNQPQHF
TRBJ2-7 | TRBV7-2 | few | . | TGTGCCAGCAGCTTAAGTCCATCTTCTTTCTACGAGCAGTACTTC | CASSLSPSSFYEQYF
TRBJ2-7 | TRBV20-1 | . | . | TGCAGTGCTACACCAACGGGACCGGTTGGGGAGCAGTACTTC | CSATPTGPVGEQYF
TRBJ1-4 | TRBV5-1 | many | TRBD1 | TGCGCCAGCAGCTTGGGACAGGGATTTGAAAAACTGTTTTTT | CASSLGQGFEKLFF
TRBJ1-5 | TRBV23-1 | . | . | TGCGCCAGCAGTCCCCCCGACGGGGGCCATCAGCCCCAGCATTTT | CASSPPDGGHQPQHF
TRBJ2-1 | TRBV6-2/TRBV6-3 | . | TRBD2 | TGTGCCAGCAGTTACGTTTCTAGCGGGAGTAATGAGCAGTTCTTC | CASSYVSSGSNEQFF
TRBJ2-3 | TRBV7-6 | . | . | TGTGCCAGCAGCTTAGGCTATCGCGGGGCAAGCACAGATACGCAGTATTTT | CASSLGYRGASTDTQYF
TRBJ2-3 | TRBV5-6 | few | TRBD2 | TGTGCCAGCAGCATCTTAGCGGGACTTAACACAGATACGCAGTATTTT | CASSILAGLNTDTQYF
TRBJ1-1 | TRBV28 | few | . | TGTGCCAGCAGTTTGGTGGGGGGTGAAGCTTTCTTT | CASSLVGGEAFF
TRBJ2-1 | TRBV6-2/TRBV6-3 | many | . | TGTGCCAGCAGTCCTCGGACCACTTACAATGAGCAGTTCTTC | CASSPRTTYNEQFF
TRBJ2-5 | TRBV28 | once | . | TGTGCCAGTAGTGGCGGGAAGTACTTC | CASSGGKYF
TRBJ2-7 | TRBV4-3 | . | TRBD2 | TGCGCCAGCAGCCACCGGCGGGGGGGTCCCTACGAGCTGTACTTC | CASSHRRGGPYELYF
TRBJ2-7 | TRBV14 | . | TRBD2 | TGTGCCAGCAGCCAAGTGTTAGCGGGGCCCCACGAGCAGTACTTC | CASSQVLAGPHEQYF
TRBJ2-3 | TRBV28 | few | . | TGTGCCAGCAGTCCGCTGGGCGGAGCAGATACGCAGTATTTT | CASSPLGGADTQYF
TRBJ2-3 | TRBV28 | few | TRBD2 | TGTGCCAGCAGTTTATTAACCCGACTAGCGGGACAAGATACGCAGTATTTT | CASSLLTRLAGQDTQYF
TRBJ2-3 | TRBV4-3 | many | TRBD1 | TGCGCCAGCAGCCAAGATGGGCGTCCGGGACAGGGATCAGATACGCAGTATTTT | CASSQDGRPGQGSDTQYF
TRBJ2-7 | TRBV4-3 | few | . | TGCGCCAGCAGCCAAGTGGCGAACCTCTACGAGCAGTACTTC | CASSQVANLYEQYF
TRBJ1-5 | TRBV12-3/TRBV12-4 | few | . | TGTGCCAGCAGTTTATTGGGCGCCAGGAGAGATCAGCCCCAGCATTTT | CASSLLGARRDQPQHF
TRBJ2-2 | TRBV27 | few | . | TGTGCCAGCCAGACAGCCGTTACTGGGTTGACCGGGGAGCTGTTTTTT | CASQTAVTGLTGELFF
TRBJ2-1 | TRBV15 | . | TRBD2 | TGTGCCACCACGCCACTGACTAGCGGGAGGATCAATGAGCAGTTCTTC | CATTPLTSGRINEQFF
TRBJ2-3 | TRBV9 | few | . | TGTGCCAGCAGCCCAGGACCCGAGGGGGGCACAGATACGCAGTATTTT | CASSPGPEGGTDTQYF
TRBJ2-7 | TRBV28 | few | . | TGTGCCAGCACCTCGACCTACGAGCAGTACTTC | CASTSTYEQYF
TRBJ1-5 | TRBV5-4 | . | . | TGTGCCAGCAGTCCCGGGCCCAATCAGCCCCAGCATTTT | CASSPGPNQPQHF
TRBJ1-3 | TRBV11-3 | . | . | TGTGCCAGCAGCACCGGAAGACAGGAGAGCTCTGGAAACACCATATATTTT | CASSTGRQESSGNTIYF
TRBJ1-4 | TRBV20-1 | few | . | TGCAGTGCGGGGTATGAAAAACTGTTTTTT | CSAGYEKLFF
TRBJ2-5 | TRBV6-5 | . | TRBD2 | TGTGCCAGCAGTTACGACTTCCAGGGACTAGCGGGAGAAGAGACCCAGTACTTC | CASSYDFQGLAGEETQYF
TRBJ2-7 | TRBV10-3 | . | TRBD2 | TGTGCCATCAGTGAATCTACTAGCGGGAGTACCTACGAGCAGTACTTC | CAISESTSGSTYEQYF
TRBJ1-2 | TRBV12-3/TRBV12-4 | . | TRBD1 | TGTGCCAGCAGGGGGTCCGACAGGGGGCAAAGCTATGGCTACACCTTC | CASRGSDRGQSYGYTF
TRBJ2-4 | TRBV20-1 | few | . | TGCAGTGTTCAAGGGGCCAAAAACATTCAGTACTTC | CSVQGAKNIQYF
TRBJ2-1 | TRBV14 | . | . | TGTGCCAGCAGCCAAGGAAAGCACTCCAATGAGCAGTTCTTC | CASSQGKHSNEQFF
TRBJ2-1 | TRBV29-1 | few | . | TGCAGCGTTGACGGGCAGGTGTACAATGAGCAGTTCTTC | CSVDGQVYNEQFF
TRBJ2-7 | TRBV20-1 | few | . | TGCAGTGCCGAGAATGGGGCAGGGCGTTCCTACGAGCAGTACTTC | CSAENGAGRSYEQYF
TRBJ2-1 | TRBV15 | . | . | TGTGCCACCAGCAGAGACACTTCGACACTGTCCCCTTCCTACAATGAGCAGTTCTTC | CATSRDTSTLSPSYNEQFF
TRBJ2-1 | TRBV28 | few | . | TGTGCCAGCAGCCCTACGGGGGTCAATGAGCAGTTCTTC | CASSPTGVNEQFF